One sample yielded the 2 T cell receptor beta chains listed below, sequenced in a study of blood T cells in healthy people across ages. For the second PCR, which ran for about 7 to 11 cycles, a sample-barcoded 5' primer and a J-beta primer mix were used. One entry per CDR3 protein, called by TCRdb with MiXCR from the 5' RACE reads. The repertoire holds 1.8 million or so distinct CDR3 sequences, with roughly two fifths as singletons. The sample comprised blood. These TCRs come from a human donor in good health.

This clonotype has at least ten counts. The gene calls are TRBV4-3 and TRBJ2-1; D call uncertain. The germline V and J ends were trimmed by 5 bases and 0 bases, with 11 bases remaining between them. The germline V gene has CDR1 LGHNA and CDR2 YSLEER. The CDR3 has 15 residues. The CDR3 spells CASSLSESSYNEQFF. The DNA for the CDR3 is TGCGCCAGCAGCTTGAGCGAAAGCTCCTACAATGAGCAGTTCTTC.

This clonotype was counted between two and nine times. The gene calls are TRBV20-1 and TRBJ1-1; D is uncertain. Germline V gene sequence: CDR1 DFQATT, CDR2 SNEGSKA (reference sequence). V dropped 3 bases and J dropped 0 bases, with 8 bases sitting between them. The CDR3 has 13 amino acids. CDR3 region: CSASIDMNTEAFF. CDR3 bases: TGCAGTGCTAGCATAGACATGAACACTGAAGCTTTCTTT.